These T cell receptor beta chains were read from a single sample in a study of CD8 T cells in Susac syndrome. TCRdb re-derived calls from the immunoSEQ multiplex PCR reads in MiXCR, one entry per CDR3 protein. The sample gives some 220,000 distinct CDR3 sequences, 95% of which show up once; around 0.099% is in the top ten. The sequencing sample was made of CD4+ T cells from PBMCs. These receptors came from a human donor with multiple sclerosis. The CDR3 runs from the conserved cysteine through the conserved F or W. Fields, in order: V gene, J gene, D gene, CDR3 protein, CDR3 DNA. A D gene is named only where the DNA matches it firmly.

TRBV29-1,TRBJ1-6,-,CSVKEGGRDHNSPLHF,TGCAGCGTTAAGGAGGGGGGCAGGGATCACAATTCACCCCTCCACTTT
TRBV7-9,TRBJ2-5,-,CASSSYQGLGVVDQETQYF,TGTGCCAGCAGCTCCTACCAGGGATTGGGAGTTGTCGACCAAGAGACCCAGTACTTC
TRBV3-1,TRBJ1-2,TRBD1,CASSSPGQGHGYTF,TGTGCCAGCAGCTCGCCGGGACAGGGGCATGGCTACACCTTC
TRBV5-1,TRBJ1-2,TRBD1,CASSEGGGYGYTF,TGCGCCAGCAGCGAAGGGGGCGGCTATGGCTACACCTTC
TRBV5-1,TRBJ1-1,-,CASSPTSGGIDRAFF,TGCGCCAGCTCCCCCACAAGTGGAGGGATTGATCGGGCTTTCTTT
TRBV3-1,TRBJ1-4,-,CASNQGSEKLFF,TGTGCCAGCAACCAGGGATCCGAAAAACTGTTTTTT
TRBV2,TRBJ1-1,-,CASRPQGFRTEAFF,TGTGCCAGCAGACCCCAGGGGTTTAGGACTGAAGCTTTCTTT
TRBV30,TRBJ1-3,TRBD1,CAWRTDRGPGNTIYF,TGTGCCTGGAGGACAGACAGGGGGCCTGGAAACACCATATATTTT
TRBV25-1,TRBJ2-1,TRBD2,CASTRTSGRNNEQFF,TGTGCCAGCACCAGGACTAGCGGACGGAACAATGAGCAGTTCTTC
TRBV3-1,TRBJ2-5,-,CASSRGIQETQYF,TGTGCCAGCAGCCGGGGGATCCAAGAGACCCAGTACTTC
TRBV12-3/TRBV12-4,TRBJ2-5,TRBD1,CASSTQGYQETQYF,TGTGCCAGCAGCACACAGGGGTACCAAGAGACCCAGTACTTC